One T cell receptor (beta chain) is described in this entry. This clonotype has at least ten counts. What antigen it recognizes has not been identified. No base quality information exists; no much larger clone differs at one position. The data are from a study of human T cells and chemical hapten exposure (dated by TCRdb to the early 2020s). About the full investigation: Libraries were combined into a pool for sequencing, and differences in TCR yield between samples came mainly from small differences in library volumes within the pool. Each blood RNA sample was used to sequence both TCR alpha and TCR beta chains. This study followed changes in the peripheral blood TCR repertoire in vivo during primary and secondary sensitization of alopecia patients to the hapten diphenylcyclopropenone (DPC). Broad study findings and their caveats: DPC sensitization did not change how many TCRs were above 1 in 1000 frequency, and no evidence was found of alterations in global repertoire structure. After repeated subsampling, the strength of the expansion versus patch-test correlation and the threshold at which it became significant changed.

The CDR3 numbers 14 residues from cysteine through phenylalanine. Here the CDR3 DNA is all that survives: 42 bases in frame from base 1. Germline trimming amounts to 4 bases on V and 4 bases on J, with 7 as the count of junction bases outside the gene matches. CDR1 DFQATT and CDR2 SNEGSKA were looked up in the germline V gene (reference sequence). The time point label here, explained by the study, means: healthy volunteer bleed at 2 weeks. Total RNA was extracted from unfractionated whole blood that had been collected in Tempus Blood RNA tubes. Four or five healthy volunteers acted as controls for TCR sequencing and had blood drawn at day 0, 2 weeks and 6 weeks. The library was built by means of RACE. Sequencing took place on a NextSeq 500. Library preparation attached unique molecular identifiers to individual cDNA molecules for quantitative, reproducible TCR counting. On the authors' methods: A median of around 100,000 TCRs per sample was observed, with a range of 23,224 to 690,600. The Decombinator software suite was used to annotate V, J and CDR3 in the TCR reads. To make PS versus PT1 abundance plots, every sample was subsampled to the same number of TCRs (28,000). TCRs were defined as expanded if absent before sensitization and observed at least eight times at the 2-week time point. The public reads were run again by TCRdb, first through fastp at Q25 and then through MiXCR, and only productive beta chains were kept. Rows merge per CDR3 protein into single entries with the most common DNA and genes. These V and J calls originate from TCRdb's pipeline instead of the authors' own analysis. This sample has about 93,000 distinct CDR3 sequences in its table, and about 10% of those were observed once. Of the sample, 2.5% to 3% is held by the ten largest clones.

Recombination connected TRBV20-1 to TRBJ2-3, and TRBD2 matches 8 of the central bases. This receptor was identified in a female donor in good health. Some clones in this sample may be carry-over from other donors' samples. Sequences were obtained from whole blood. The sequenced DNA: TGCAGTGCTACCACTAGCGGAAGAGCAGATACGCAGTATTTT. The encoded protein is CSATTSGRADTQYF.